This T cell receptor (beta chain) was documented in a study of neurological immune-mediated disorders. V was clipped by 2 bases and J by 13 bases, with 8 bases between them. The CDR3 runs to 11 residues. Germline CDR1 reads KGHSH; CDR2 reads LQKENI. Worth noting for this clonotype: Its target is not known.

General study findings and limits: Levels of TCR clonal expansion peaked in HTLV-1-associated myelopathy and reached their lowest in multiple sclerosis, under those of healthy controls. With the multiple sclerosis repertoire cluster, none of the clinical or MRI features showed an association.

The starting material, 2 million PBMCs stored at -80 C, gave rise to the unsorted libraries. The cDNA came from 5'RACE, which used 10-nucleotide random UMIs. TCRdb re-derived calls from the 5' RACE reads in MiXCR, one entry per CDR3 protein. The sample lists about 59,000 distinct CDR3 sequences; around 3.4% were seen once. This chain links TRBV18 with TRBJ1-4, with D tentatively TRBD1 (5 bases). The sample taken for sequencing was PBMCs. This clonotype originated in a woman in her 30s with multiple sclerosis. DNA for the CDR3: TGTGCCAGCTCACCAGGCGGGGGACTGTTTTTT. Amino acid sequence: CASSPGGGLFF. Combining the CDR3 with reference TRBV18 and TRBJ1-4 gives the whole variable domain NAGVMQNPRHLVRRRGQEARLRCSPMKGHSHVYWYRQLPEEGLKFMVYLQKENIIDESGMPKERFSAEFPKEGPSILRIQQVVRGDSAAYFCASSPGGGLFFGSGTQLSVL.